A single sample is the source of the 21 T cell receptor beta chains below, sequenced in a study of blood T cells in healthy people across ages. Then a second PCR, running roughly 7 to 11 cycles, was carried out with a sample-barcoded 5' primer and a J-beta primer mix. TCRdb re-analysed the 5' RACE reads in MiXCR, keeping a single row per CDR3 protein. The repertoire includes about 640,000 distinct CDR3 sequences, approximately 30% of them detected once, and 15% to 19% sits in the top ten. Input material: blood. The receptors here all came from a woman of 80 years or more in good health.

The genes are TRBV29-1 and TRBJ1-1; D is possibly TRBD1 (5 bases). The V and J ends lost 6 bases and 5 bases respectively, with 16 bases between them. The V gene's germline CDR1 is SQVTM and CDR2 ANQGSEA. This CDR3 has 13 amino acids. The CDR3 sequence: CSVEFGRGTEAFF. The CDR3 DNA follows: TGCAGCGTCGAATTTGGACGGGGGACTGAAGCTTTCTTT.

On this clonotype: At one of its ends the junction is not consistent with the germline gene, which may arise from a read error. The rearrangement links TRBV7-2 to TRBJ1-1, with 8 bases that match TRBD1. The germline gives CDR1 SGHTA, CDR2 FQGNSA. This CDR3 is 14 amino acids long. CDR3 in amino acids: CACSPRQGNTEAFF. In DNA form, the CDR3 reads TGTGCCTGCAGCCCCCGACAGGGGAATACTGAAGCTTTCTTT.

This clonotype was seen ten or more times. The chain is built from TRBV25-1 and TRBJ2-1, with 15 bases fitting TRBD2. This CDR3 comprises 16 residues. V lost 7 bases, J lost 7 bases, and 8 bases stayed unmatched. Germline V gene lookup returns CDR1 MGHDK and CDR2 SYGVNS. The CDR3 reads CASTRTSGGGFNEQFF. DNA of the CDR3: TGTGCCAGCACGCGGACTAGCGGGGGGGGCTTTAATGAGCAGTTCTTC.

The table lists this clonotype with many counts. The rearrangement joins TRBV27 to TRBJ1-6; 7 nucleotides line up with TRBD1. Germline V gene data show CDR1 as MNHEY and CDR2 as SMNVEV (reference sequence). This CDR3 region has 16 residues. Trimming took 4 bases from V and 6 from J; bases not matched to a gene: 9. Here the CDR3 DNA reads TGTGCCAGCAGTTCGCCCTCGACAGGGTTTAATTCACCCCTCCACTTT. Amino acids: CASSSPSTGFNSPLHF.

With regard to this clonotype: The germline gene is not matched at one end of the junction; a read error may be the cause. The rearrangement links TRBV24-1 to TRBJ2-3; tentative D call: TRBD2 (5 bases). This CDR3 is built from 13 residues. Germline V lookup: CDR1 KGHDR, CDR2 SFDVKD. In nucleotides, the CDR3 is TGTGCCGCCAGTGACCAGAAGCGGGATACGCAGTATTTT. Its protein product is CAASDQKRDTQYF.

The chain combines TRBV12-3 or TRBV12-4 with TRBJ2-3; the D is unclear. Between the trimmed V and J ends, which lost 5 bases and 4 bases, there was a span of 19 bases. This CDR3 comprises 16 residues. The CDR3 nucleotides read TGTGCCAGCAGTGCCTACAGTTTTCTGAGAGCAGATACGCAGTATTTT. It codes for CASSAYSFLRADTQYF.

This clonotype has a single count. This chain connects TRBV7-3 to TRBJ2-1, with 10 nucleotides matching TRBD2. The J call may be wrong; the DNA end is better matched by TRBJ2-7. The CDR3 extends over 15 amino acids. CDR1 is SGHTA, CDR2 FQGTGA, per germline. CDR3 coding DNA: TGTGCCAGCAGCTTATCTAGCGGGGGCTACAATGAGCAGTACTTC. It is translated as CASSLSSGGYNEQYF.

The chain has TRBV7-2 and TRBJ1-5, with no clear D. Trimming stripped 2 bases from V and 5 bases from J, with 10 bases between. Germline V gives CDR1 SGHTA, CDR2 FQGNSA. The CDR3 runs 14 residues. The CDR3 nucleotides are TGTGCCAGCAGCTTACTTCTTGGCGATCAGCCCCAGCATTTT. Translated, it gives CASSLLLGDQPQHF.

This clonotype was observed a few times. One base away lies a much larger clone, so this may be a sequencing read error. The chain joins TRBV20-1 to TRBJ2-1, with TRBD2 matching 8 bases. Germline V lookup: CDR1 DFQATT, CDR2 SNEGSKA (reference sequence). This CDR3 has 12 amino acids. The chain's CDR3 is CSASGGFNERFF. CDR3 bases: TGCAGTGCCTCGGGGGGGTTCAATGAGCGGTTCTTC.

This clonotype was detected many times. The V and J genes are TRBV5-4 and TRBJ2-2; 10 bases are a match to TRBD1. V shed 3 bases, J shed 2 bases, and the junction held 13 bases outside the gene matches. The germline CDR1 and CDR2 sequences are SGHNT and YYREEE (reference sequence). The CDR3 is 19 residues long. The CDR3 region has the DNA TGTGCCAGCAGCTCCCGCCTATTTGGACAGGGGGAAAACACCGGGGAGCTGTTTTTT. Residues: CASSSRLFGQGENTGELFF.

The rearrangement uses TRBV24-1 and TRBJ1-5; TRBD1 agrees at 7 bases. After removal of 3 bases from V and 6 bases from J, the junction contained 10 bases not matched to a gene. The CDR3 runs to 16 residues. CDR1 KGHDR and CDR2 SFDVKD come from the germline V gene. CDR3 in amino acids: CATSDRRTGDSQPQHF. The CDR3 DNA sequence: TGTGCCACCAGTGATCGACGAACAGGGGATTCTCAGCCCCAGCATTTT.

This clonotype has a handful of counts. This chain connects TRBV28 to TRBJ1-6, with D unresolved. CDR3 length: 14 residues. The germline V and J ends were trimmed by 5 bases and 6 bases, with 11 bases remaining between them. The germline CDR1 and CDR2 sequences are MDHEN and SYDVKM. CDR3 loop: CASSPPRPNSPLHF. CDR3 DNA: TGTGCCAGCAGTCCCCCCCGGCCTAATTCACCCCTCCACTTT.

This clonotype was seen many times. This chain connects TRBV6-6 to TRBJ2-4; 9 bases line up with TRBD1. Germline V gives CDR1 MNHNY, CDR2 SVGAGI (reference sequence). V shed 7 bases and J 0 bases; nucleotides not matched to a gene: 10. CDR3 size: 17 residues. CDR3 region: CASTGTGLSSAKNIQYF. The CDR3 nucleotides read TGTGCCAGCACCGGGACAGGGTTGTCTTCAGCCAAAAACATTCAGTACTTC.

This clonotype was picked up many times. V usage is TRBV15 and J usage is TRBJ1-2; D gene ambiguous. Germline V gene sequence: CDR1 LNHNV, CDR2 YYDKDF (reference sequence). Trimming cost V 0 bases and J 8 bases, with 13 bases left between them. CDR3 length equals 14 residues. The CDR3 region has the DNA TGTGCCACCAGCAGAGATCTTGAAGGGAAGGGCTACACCTTC. Protein sequence: CATSRDLEGKGYTF.

This clonotype was seen more than once but under ten times. The V and J genes are TRBV14 and TRBJ1-2; D is perhaps TRBD1 (5 bases). Germline assignment: CDR1 SGHDN and CDR2 FVKESK. The germline V and J ends were trimmed by 1 base and 4 bases, with 7 bases remaining between them. This CDR3 spans 13 amino acids. CDR3 region: CASSQGRAYGYTF. CDR3 DNA sequence: TGTGCCAGCAGCCAAGGCAGGGCCTATGGCTACACCTTC.

Many counts were recorded for this clonotype. The V gene is TRBV3-1, the J gene TRBJ2-3, with TRBD2 as a possible D gene (5 bases). The CDR3 length is 13 residues. Germline loops: CDR1 LGHDT, CDR2 YNNKEL (reference sequence). V was shortened by 4 bases and J by 5 bases, with 10 bases between the two germline ends. The CDR3 DNA sequence: TGTGCCAGCAGCCCCCGGGGTGAAGATACGCAGTATTTT. Protein: CASSPRGEDTQYF.

This clonotype occurred many times. The J gene is TRBJ1-2, the V gene TRBV7-2; D might be TRBD1 (5 bases). CDR1 and CDR2 (germline): SGHTA, FQGNSA. V was cut by 3 bases and J by 2 bases, with 10 bases left in between. The CDR3 is 14 amino acids. The CDR3, as DNA: TGTGCCAGCAGCTTCGGGGCCCCCAACTATGGCTACACCTTC. Protein: CASSFGAPNYGYTF.

V is TRBV20-1 and J is TRBJ1-6, with D unresolved. The V end lost 3 bases, the J end lost 6 bases, and 6 bases lay between the germline ends. Germline assignment: CDR1 DFQATT and CDR2 SNEGSKA (reference sequence). This CDR3 spans 12 amino acids. Here the CDR3 DNA reads TGCAGTGCTAGGGGAACTAATTCACCCCTCCACTTT. Its translation is CSARGTNSPLHF.

This clonotype was detected ten times or more. The rearrangement uses TRBV5-5 and TRBJ2-2; tentatively, D is TRBD1 (5 bases). Germline loops: CDR1 SGHKS, CDR2 YYEKEE (reference sequence). CDR3 size: 13 residues. V lost 2 bases and J 5 bases, leaving 7 bases between the germline ends. In DNA, the CDR3 is TGTGCCAGCAGCTTCTCAGGGACCGGGGAGCTGTTTTTT. It specifies CASSFSGTGELFF. Full variable domain (missing parts from reference TRBV5-5 and TRBJ2-2): DAGVTQSPTHLIKTRGQQVTLRCSPISGHKSVSWYQQVLGQGPQFIFQYYEKEERGRGNFPDRFSARQFPNYSSELNVNALLLGDSALYLCASSFSGTGELFFGEGSRLTVL.

There are many counts of this clonotype. The CDR3 protein is CASSLGQGAQETQYF. CDR3 coding DNA: TGTGCCAGCAGCTTAGGACAGGGGGCGCAAGAGACCCAGTACTTC. The chain employs TRBV7-6 and TRBJ2-5, with 10 bases matching TRBD1. Germline V gene data show CDR1 as SGHVS and CDR2 as FNYEAQ. This CDR3 spans 15 amino acids. Trimming cost V 1 base and J 2 bases; bases outside gene matches: 1.

There are many counts of this clonotype. This rearrangement joins TRBV12-3 or TRBV12-4 to TRBJ2-7; D unresolved. This CDR3 region has 13 residues. V was trimmed by 5 bases and J by 6 bases, leaving 14 bases between them. This CDR3 reads CASSLREVAEQYF. For the CDR3, the DNA is TGTGCCAGCAGTCTACGCGAGGTTGCCGAGCAGTACTTC.